Below are 23 T cell receptor beta chains sequenced from a single sample in a study of T cell responses to AZD1222 COVID-19 vaccine. The assay was immunoSEQ multiplex PCR, and TCRdb's table has in-frame clones only and misses some. The table records 150,000 or so clones, 88% of them present only once. The material sequenced was peripheral blood, taken on day 0 of AZD1222 vaccination. These receptors all come from an adult in good health.

The rearrangement links TRBV7-8 to TRBJ1-1; tentatively, D is TRBD1 (6 bases). CDR3 length: 13 residues. Germline CDR1 SGHVS, CDR2 FQNEAQ. Trimming took 3 bases from V and 7 from J, leaving 12 bases between them. CDR3 sequence reads: CASSFRQGFEAFF. DNA of the CDR3: TGTGCCAGCAGCTTCCGGCAGGGGTTTGAAGCTTTCTTT.

This chain links TRBV19 with TRBJ1-5; 9 bases align to TRBD1. Germline loops: CDR1 LNHDA, CDR2 SQIVND (reference sequence). This CDR3 region has 14 residues. V dropped 5 bases and J dropped 4; count of bases not matched to a gene: 3. The CDR3 region has the DNA TGTGCCAGTAGTCCGGACAGGGGTAATCAGCCCCAGCATTTT. It specifies CASSPDRGNQPQHF.

The V and J genes are TRBV10-3 and TRBJ2-5, with 9 bases that match TRBD2. Germline V CDR1 and CDR2: ENHRY, SYGVKD. V shed 6 bases and J 5 bases; nucleotides not matched to a gene: 13. This CDR3 is 16 amino acids long. CDR3 in DNA: TGTGCCATCAGCTCGGGACTAGCCCCTTTCAGCGAGACCCAGTACTTC. This codes for CAISSGLAPFSETQYF.

V gene TRBV18 combines with J gene TRBJ1-5; the D is unclear. The germline gives CDR1 KGHSH, CDR2 LQKENI. With 0 bases removed from V and 6 bases from J, the gap between germline ends came to 15 bases. This CDR3 contains 16 residues. The CDR3 is CASSPPGGSVFQPQHF. For the CDR3, the DNA is TGTGCCAGCTCACCACCGGGCGGTAGCGTTTTTCAGCCCCAGCATTTT.

The chain combines TRBV24-1 with TRBJ1-2; 11 nucleotides match TRBD1. Germline V gives CDR1 KGHDR, CDR2 SFDVKD. CDR3 size: 13 residues. J was trimmed by 6 bases and V by 7 bases; bases with no gene match: 3. CDR3 residues: CATRGTGGNGYTF. The CDR3 DNA sequence: TGTGCCACCAGGGGGACAGGGGGTAATGGCTACACCTTC.

The chain employs TRBV9 and TRBJ2-2, with D tentatively TRBD2 (6 bases). The CDR3 totals 16 residues. CDR1 is SGDLS and CDR2 is YYNGEE in the germline V gene. Trimming pared 0 bases from V and 4 bases from J, leaving 13 bases between. The CDR3 DNA sequence: TGTGCCAGCAGCGTAGCCGGGGGTTCAGTCACCGGGGAGCTGTTTTTT. Translation gives CASSVAGGSVTGELFF.

V is TRBV4-3 and J is TRBJ2-1; 9 positions match TRBD1. With 4 bases clipped from V and 9 bases from J, the junction kept 13 bases outside the gene matches. The germline CDR1 and CDR2 sequences are LGHNA and YSLEER. This CDR3 has 16 amino acids. The CDR3 is CASSLSPGQGRGEQFF. Here the CDR3 DNA reads TGCGCCAGCAGCCTTTCCCCGGGACAGGGAAGAGGTGAGCAGTTCTTC.

This rearrangement joins TRBV6-2 or TRBV6-3 to TRBJ1-1, with D perhaps matching TRBD1 (6 bases). Trimming took off 4 bases at V and 6 bases at J, with 15 bases between the two ends. Germline V gene lookup returns CDR1 MNHEY and CDR2 SVGEGT. The CDR3 loop spans 14 amino acids. CDR3 protein: CASSFTGGWAEAFF. CDR3 nucleotide sequence: TGTGCCAGCAGTTTCACCGGGGGCTGGGCTGAAGCTTTCTTT.

This sequence joins TRBV6-5 and TRBJ1-2; no clear D. This CDR3 has 13 amino acids. Deletions cut 6 bases from V and 3 bases from J, with 11 bases between. CDR1 is MNHEY and CDR2 is SVGAGI in the germline V gene. The CDR3, as DNA: TGTGCCAGCAGGCACAGTCTGGACTATGGCTACACCTTC. Translation: CASRHSLDYGYTF.

This chain links TRBV6-2 or TRBV6-3 with TRBJ2-3; 11 bases map to TRBD2. Trimming cost V 4 bases and J 5 bases; bases outside gene matches: 5. This CDR3 region has 15 residues. Germline CDR1 and CDR2: MNHEY and SVGEGT. The CDR3 DNA is TGTGCCAGCAGTTTAGCGGGGGGGCTAATAGATACGCAGTATTTT. It specifies CASSLAGGLIDTQYF.

The V call is TRBV18, the J call TRBJ1-2, with D maybe TRBD1 (5 bases). This CDR3 region has 12 residues. The germline V gene has CDR1 KGHSH and CDR2 LQKENI. Trimming took 2 bases from V and 8 from J, leaving 9 bases between them. The CDR3, as DNA: TGTGCCAGCTCACCATCGGGACCCGGCTACACCTTC. Protein sequence: CASSPSGPGYTF.

The chain joins TRBV2 to TRBJ2-5; no reliable D call. Germline loops: CDR1 SNHLY, CDR2 FYNNEI. This CDR3 spans 11 amino acids. The ends were cut back, 4 bases at V and 3 bases at J, with 3 bases in the middle. This CDR3 reads CASSVEETQYF. The CDR3 DNA reads as TGTGCCAGCAGTGTAGAAGAGACCCAGTACTTC.

The V call is TRBV24-1, the J call TRBJ2-2; D is unclear. The V and J ends lost 4 bases and 5 bases respectively, with 10 bases between them. Germline lookup yields CDR1 KGHDR and CDR2 SFDVKD. CDR3 length: 14 residues. The CDR3 here is CATSDATRTGELFF. In DNA form, the CDR3 reads TGTGCCACCAGTGACGCTACAAGAACCGGGGAGCTGTTTTTT.

CDR3 loop: CASSLQGENIQYF. DNA for the CDR3: TGTGCCAGCAGCTTACAGGGGGAAAACATTCAGTACTTC. This chain links TRBV7-2 with TRBJ2-4; 7 bases match TRBD1. The CDR3 has 13 amino acids. Germline CDR1 and CDR2: SGHTA and FQGNSA. V shed 2 bases, J shed 5 bases, and the junction held 0 bases outside the gene matches.

The chain employs TRBV10-3 and TRBJ1-1; perhaps TRBD1 as D (5 bases). Germline V CDR1 and CDR2: ENHRY, SYGVKD. V gave up 3 bases and J gave up 5 bases, with 7 bases separating them. The CDR3 consists of 12 residues. As DNA, the CDR3 is TGTGCCATCAGTGAAAGGACAACTGAAGCTTTCTTT. This codes for CAISERTTEAFF.

The rearrangement links TRBV5-8 to TRBJ2-3; perhaps TRBD2 as D (10 bases). The CDR3 runs 14 residues. V shed 4 bases and J shed 12 bases, with 21 bases lying between them. Germline V gene sequence: CDR1 SGHTS, CDR2 YDEGEE. As DNA, the CDR3 is TGTGCCAGCAGCACTAGCGGGACAGGGCGTTATCAGTATTTT. This gives the protein CASSTSGTGRYQYF.

The chain employs TRBV4-3 and TRBJ2-7; D is unclear. Germline V lookup: CDR1 LGHNA, CDR2 YSLEER. The CDR3 has 14 amino acids. Trimming removed 1 base from V and 4 bases from J, with 11 bases in between. CDR3 DNA sequence: TGCGCCAGCAGCCAAGGCCCAGAAGGGTACGAGCAGTACTTC. Its translation is CASSQGPEGYEQYF.

The chain carries TRBV19 and TRBJ2-2; D unclear. The ends were cut back, 5 bases at V and 3 bases at J, with 13 bases in the middle. This CDR3 is 15 amino acids long. The germline V gene encodes CDR1 LNHDA and CDR2 SQIVND (reference sequence). The CDR3 spells CASSEATSHTGELFF. The CDR3 DNA reads as TGTGCCAGTAGTGAGGCGACCTCTCACACCGGGGAGCTGTTTTTT. Using reference TRBV19 and TRBJ2-2 for the parts outside the CDR3, the full variable domain is DGGITQSPKYLFRKEGQNVTLSCEQNLNHDAMYWYRQDPGQGLRLIYYSQIVNDFQKGDIAEGYSVSREKKESFPLTVTSAQKNPTAFYLCASSEATSHTGELFFGEGSRLTVL.

This clone was picked up a small number of times. The chain is built from TRBV2 and TRBJ2-7; D may match TRBD1 or TRBD2 (5 bases each). The V gene's germline CDR1 is SNHLY and CDR2 FYNNEI. Trimming removed 6 bases from V and 0 bases from J, with 12 bases in between. The CDR3 length is 14 residues. The CDR3 bases are TGTGCCAGCAGGTTCTCGGGGCTCTCCTACGAGCAGTACTTC. This translates into CASRFSGLSYEQYF.

The V and J genes are TRBV5-1 and TRBJ2-3; possible D gene TRBD2, 6 bases. This CDR3 has 14 residues. V lost 7 bases and J 6 bases, leaving 18 bases between the germline ends. CDR1 SGHRS and CDR2 YFSETQ come from the germline V gene. CDR3 sequence: CASGSGTEGDTQYF. The CDR3 bases are TGCGCCAGCGGCTCGGGGACGGAGGGGGATACGCAGTATTTT.

This chain uses TRBV5-1 with TRBJ1-1; 7 bases align to TRBD1. Germline CDR1 and CDR2: SGHRS and YFSETQ. CDR3 length: 14 amino acids. V was pared by 0 bases and J by 1 base, with 0 bases of the junction left unmatched. CDR3 in amino acids: CASSLDRGNTEAFF. CDR3 bases: TGCGCCAGCAGCTTGGACAGGGGGAACACTGAAGCTTTCTTT.

In nucleotides, the CDR3 is TGTGCCAGCGCAGGGGAGTATAGCAATCAGCCCCAGCATTTT. Translation gives CASAGEYSNQPQHF. The V gene is TRBV7-2, the J gene TRBJ1-5; tentative D call: TRBD1 (6 bases). Trimming stripped 8 bases from V and 0 bases from J, with 11 bases between. Germline V gene data show CDR1 as SGHTA and CDR2 as FQGNSA. CDR3 length: 14 residues.

This clone appeared a few times. The V call is TRBV5-8, the J call TRBJ2-7; D ambiguous. The CDR3 runs to 13 residues. V was shortened by 5 bases and J by 2 bases, with 11 bases between the two germline ends. CDR1 SGHTS and CDR2 YDEGEE come from the germline V gene. The DNA for the CDR3 is TGTGCCAGCAGAACCTCAGGTACCTACGAGCAGTACTTC. Residues: CASRTSGTYEQYF.